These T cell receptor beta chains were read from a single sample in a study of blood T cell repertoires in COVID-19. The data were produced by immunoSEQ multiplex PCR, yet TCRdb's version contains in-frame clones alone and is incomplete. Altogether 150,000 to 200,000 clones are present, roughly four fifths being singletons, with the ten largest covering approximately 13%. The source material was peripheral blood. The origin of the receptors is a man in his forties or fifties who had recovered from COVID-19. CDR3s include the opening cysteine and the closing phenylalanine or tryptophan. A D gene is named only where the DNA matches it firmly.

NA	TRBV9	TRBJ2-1	CASSETLGQWNNEQFF
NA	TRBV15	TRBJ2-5	CATSSQGWETQYF
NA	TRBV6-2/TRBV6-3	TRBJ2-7	CASSRRGYEQYF
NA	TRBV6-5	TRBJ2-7	CASSYSIFREQYF
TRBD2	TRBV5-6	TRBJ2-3	CASSTRTSGASTDTQYF
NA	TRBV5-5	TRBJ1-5	CASSLIVGSDQPQHF
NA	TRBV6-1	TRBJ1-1	CASSEAISNTEAFF
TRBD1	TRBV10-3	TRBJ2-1	CAITKDRGSYNEQFF
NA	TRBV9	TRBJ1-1	CASSETRNTEAFF
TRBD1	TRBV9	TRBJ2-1	CASSVDRENEQFF
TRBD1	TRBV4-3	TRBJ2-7	CASSQAGTGYSYEQYF
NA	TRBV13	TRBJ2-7	CATKRGGGDTYEQYF
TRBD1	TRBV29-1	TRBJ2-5	CSVAGTGNRETQYF
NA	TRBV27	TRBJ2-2	CASSRTGELFF
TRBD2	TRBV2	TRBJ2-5	CASSIDSGGETQYF
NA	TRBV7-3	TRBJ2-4	CASSSDGQSGNIQYF
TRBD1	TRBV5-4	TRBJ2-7	CASSFIYRGTYEQYF
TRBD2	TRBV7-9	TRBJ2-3	CASSPTTSGHTDTQYF
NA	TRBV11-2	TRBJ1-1	CASSLARNTEAFF
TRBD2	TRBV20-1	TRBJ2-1	CSASGGGVADNEQFF
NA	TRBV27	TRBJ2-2	CASSATGMVTLRELFF
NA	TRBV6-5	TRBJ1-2	CASSYSREFIYGYTF
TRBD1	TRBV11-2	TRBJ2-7	CASSLDSWAGGKNEQYF
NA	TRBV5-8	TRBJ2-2	CASNLGAVNTGELFF
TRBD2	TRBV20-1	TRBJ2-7	CSASILAGAYEQYF
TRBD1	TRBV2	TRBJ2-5	CASIQGYQETQYF
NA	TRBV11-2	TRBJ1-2	CASSLPGGGGYTF
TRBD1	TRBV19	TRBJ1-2	CASSLTWTGGNYGYTF
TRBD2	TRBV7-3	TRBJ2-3	CASSPGLDTDTQYF
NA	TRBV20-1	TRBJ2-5	CSASLQETQYF
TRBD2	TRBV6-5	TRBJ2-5	CASSYGTSQETQYF
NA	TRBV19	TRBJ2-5	CASSWGQQETQYF
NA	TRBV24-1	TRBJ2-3	CATSELITDTQYF
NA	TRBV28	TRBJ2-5	CASSLMSGGQETQYF
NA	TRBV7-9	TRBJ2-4	CASTVLTPNIQYF
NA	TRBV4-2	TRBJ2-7	CASSQDRLGAQYF
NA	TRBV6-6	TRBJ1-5	CASSQDKPQPQHF
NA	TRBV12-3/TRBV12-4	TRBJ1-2	CASSRGTYGYTF
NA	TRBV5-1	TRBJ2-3	CASSLRSGMDTQYF
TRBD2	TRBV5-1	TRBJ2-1	CASSLGTSGRTNEQFF
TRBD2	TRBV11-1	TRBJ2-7	CASSALAGVYEQYF
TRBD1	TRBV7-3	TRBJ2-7	CASSLAGTGEPRSYEQYF
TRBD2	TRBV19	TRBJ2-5	CASRTSGNQETQYF
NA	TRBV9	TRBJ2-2	CASSPGGTSFPGELFF